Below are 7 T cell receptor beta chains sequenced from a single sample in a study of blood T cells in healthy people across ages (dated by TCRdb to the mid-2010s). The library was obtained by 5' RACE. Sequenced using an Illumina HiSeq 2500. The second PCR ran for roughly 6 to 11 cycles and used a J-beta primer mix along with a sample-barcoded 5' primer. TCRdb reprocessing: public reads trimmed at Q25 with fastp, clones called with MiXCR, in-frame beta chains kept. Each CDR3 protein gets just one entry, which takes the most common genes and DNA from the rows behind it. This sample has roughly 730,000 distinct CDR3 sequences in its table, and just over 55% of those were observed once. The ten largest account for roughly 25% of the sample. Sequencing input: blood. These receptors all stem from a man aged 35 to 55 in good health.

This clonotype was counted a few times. Here the CDR3 reads CASSFTSGEETQYF. CDR3 DNA sequence: TGTGCCAGCAGTTTTACTAGCGGAGAAGAGACCCAGTACTTC. The genes are TRBV28 and TRBJ2-5; 8 nucleotides align to TRBD2. The V gene end was trimmed by 3 bases and the J gene end by 3 bases; junction bases not matched to a gene: 3. Looked up from germline, CDR1 is MDHEN and CDR2 is SYDVKM. This CDR3 has 14 residues.

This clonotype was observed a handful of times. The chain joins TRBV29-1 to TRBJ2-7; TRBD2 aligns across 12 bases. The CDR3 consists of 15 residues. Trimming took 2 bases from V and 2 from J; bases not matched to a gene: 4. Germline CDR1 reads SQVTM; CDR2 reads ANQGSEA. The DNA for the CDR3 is TGCAGCGTTGAACGGTCTAGCGGGAGGGCCTACGAGCAGTACTTC. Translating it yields CSVERSSGRAYEQYF.

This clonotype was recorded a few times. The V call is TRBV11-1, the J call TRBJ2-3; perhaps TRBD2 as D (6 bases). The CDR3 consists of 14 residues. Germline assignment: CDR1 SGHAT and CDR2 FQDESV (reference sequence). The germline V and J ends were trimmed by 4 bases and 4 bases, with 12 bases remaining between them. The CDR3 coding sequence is TGTGCCAGCAGCTCGGAGGGGCTCTCAGATACGCAGTATTTT. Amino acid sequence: CASSSEGLSDTQYF. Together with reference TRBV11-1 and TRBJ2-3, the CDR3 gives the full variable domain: EAEVAQSPRYKITEKSQAVAFWCDPISGHATLYWYRQILGQGPELLVQFQDESVVDDSQLPKDRFSAERLKGVDSTLKIQPAELGDSAMYLCASSSEGLSDTQYFGPGTRLTVL.

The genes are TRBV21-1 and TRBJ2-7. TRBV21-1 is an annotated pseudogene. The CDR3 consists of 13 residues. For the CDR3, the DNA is TGTGCCAGCACCATGGCGGAGACCTACGAGCAGTACTTC. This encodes CASTMAETYEQYF.

DNA for the CDR3: TGTGCCTGGAGAGGCCGATATAACTCTGGAAACACCATATATTTT. It codes for CAWRGRYNSGNTIYF. This chain uses TRBV30 with TRBJ1-3; D is undetermined. This CDR3 has 15 residues. Germline CDR1 GTSNPN, CDR2 SVGIG (reference sequence). The V end was cut by 3 bases, the J end by 0 bases, with 12 bases between.

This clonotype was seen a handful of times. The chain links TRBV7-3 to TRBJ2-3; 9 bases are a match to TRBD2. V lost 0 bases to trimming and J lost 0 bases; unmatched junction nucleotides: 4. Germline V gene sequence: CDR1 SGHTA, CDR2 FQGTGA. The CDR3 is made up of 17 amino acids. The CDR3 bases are TGTGCCAGCAGCTTAACCTTAGCGGGAGATAGCACAGATACGCAGTATTTT. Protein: CASSLTLAGDSTDTQYF.

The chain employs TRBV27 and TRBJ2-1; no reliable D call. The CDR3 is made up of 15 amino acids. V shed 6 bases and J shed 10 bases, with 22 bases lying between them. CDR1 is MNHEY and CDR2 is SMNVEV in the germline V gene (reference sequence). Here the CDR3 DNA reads TGTGCCAGCAGAATCTTCGGCGGTCCCTCCTACGAGCAGTTCTTC. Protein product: CASRIFGGPSYEQFF.